Shown below are 15 T cell receptor beta chains from a single sample sequenced in a study of immune heterogeneity within non-small cell lung tumors. A first 10-cycle multiplex round used 32 V-gene and 13 J-gene primers on TCR beta CDR3. MiXCR was run by TCRdb on the multiplex PCR reads, yielding one entry per CDR3 protein. The sample has approximately 21,000 distinct CDR3 sequences; around 30% are singletons. Template came from bulk tumor genomic DNA, at roughly 610 ng per sample. Doctors removed several biopsies from each primary tumor during surgery, keeping them far apart. With untreated, newly diagnosed non-small cell lung cancer, the patients went on to undergo curative surgery. The sample consisted of lung tumor tissue. The receptors were gathered from a man in his forties with non-small cell lung cancer.

Points on this clonotype: The germline gene is not matched at one end of the junction; a read error may be the cause. The rearrangement uses TRBV4-2 and TRBJ2-3, with D possibly TRBD2 on 5 matching bases. Looked up from germline, CDR1 is LGHNA and CDR2 is YNFKEQ. The CDR3 is made up of 16 amino acids. The CDR3 here is CTSSQDGKAGTDTQYF. CDR3 coding DNA: TGTACCAGCAGCCAAGATGGTAAAGCGGGCACAGATACGCAGTATTTT.

Notes on this clonotype: A much larger clonotype is one base distant, so this may be a read error. The chain links TRBV24-1 to TRBJ2-1; D possibly corresponds to TRBD2 (6 bases). There are 15 residues in the CDR3. Germline CDR1 KGHDR, CDR2 SFDVKD. CDR3 bases: TGTGTCACCAGCCGGGAGAGGCTAACCTACAATGAGCAGTTCTTC. Its protein product is CVTSRERLTYNEQFF.

Only one count was recorded for this clonotype. A read error is possible here, since a much larger clone lies one base away. CDR3: CASSPRRQEPQQF. The CDR3 DNA is TGTGCCAGCAGTCCTCGAAGGCAGGAGCCCCAGCAATTT. The rearrangement uses TRBV12-3 or TRBV12-4 and TRBJ1-5; D unclear. The CDR3 consists of 13 residues.

This clonotype is medium-sized by share. The rearrangement uses TRBV29-1 and TRBJ2-1; D gene ambiguous. Germline CDR1 is SQVTM and CDR2 is ANQGSEA. V was clipped by 7 bases and J by 6 bases, with 13 bases between them. This CDR3 spans 12 amino acids. The CDR3 nucleotides are TGCAGCGCCGGGCGGCTACTCAATGAGCAGTTCTTC. It codes for CSAGRLLNEQFF.

This clonotype was recorded at least ten times. The chain joins TRBV20-1 to TRBJ2-7; 9 nucleotides match TRBD2. The junction had 2 bases not matched to a gene; V was cut back by 5 bases and J by 3 bases. Germline CDR1 and CDR2: DFQATT and SNEGSKA (reference sequence). This CDR3 has 12 amino acids. The CDR3 region is CSAATSGYEQYF. CDR3 nucleotide sequence: TGCAGTGCTGCGACTAGCGGCTACGAGCAGTACTTC.

As concerns this clonotype: A read error may explain this, as a much larger clone is one base away. The chain has TRBV27 and TRBJ2-1; the match to TRBD2 covers 11 bases. With V trimmed by 5 bases and J by 7 bases, 13 bases remained unmatched. Germline CDR1 reads MNHEY; CDR2 reads SMNVEV (reference sequence). The CDR3 runs to 17 residues. As DNA, the CDR3 is TGTGCCAGCAGTCTAAGCCTTAGCGGGAGGGCCAGGAATGAGCAGTTCTTC. Translated: CASSLSLSGRARNEQFF.

This clonotype was found many times. The CDR3 nucleotides read TGCAGTGCAGGGACCCGCGGGGGGGAGACCCAGTACTTC. It specifies CSAGTRGGETQYF. The chain is built from TRBV20-1 and TRBJ2-5; 8 positions match TRBD2. This CDR3 is built from 13 residues. V gave up 6 bases and J gave up 5 bases; unmatched junction bases: 8. Germline values: CDR1 DFQATT, CDR2 SNEGSKA (reference sequence).

Of note for this clonotype: Being one base from a much bigger clone, this may be a read error. The chain recombines TRBV10-1 with TRBJ2-1, with D uncertain. The CDR3 is 13 amino acids. V lost 3 bases and J 9 bases, leaving 12 bases between the germline ends. From germline, CDR1 is WNHNN and CDR2 SYGVQD (reference sequence). For the CDR3, the DNA is TGCGCCAGCAGTGATAACCAAAGGTTTGAGCAGTTCTTC. Translation gives CASSDNQRFEQFF.

CDR3 amino acids: CASSLEGGSRYEQYF. Written as DNA, the CDR3 is TGTGCCAGCAGCTTAGAAGGCGGGAGTCGGTACGAGCAGTACTTC. V usage is TRBV7-9 and J usage is TRBJ2-7; TRBD2 agrees at 7 bases. Germline lookup yields CDR1 SEHNR and CDR2 FQNEAQ (reference sequence). CDR3 length: 15 amino acids. Trimming cost V 1 base and J 4 bases; bases outside gene matches: 7.

Comment on this clonotype: This may arise from a read error, as a much more abundant clone is one base away. The chain has TRBV11-2 and TRBJ1-3; the D is unclear. The length of the CDR3 is 15 residues. Trimming shortened V by 7 bases and J by 0 bases, and 13 bases separated the two germline ends. The V gene's germline CDR1 is SGHAT and CDR2 FQNNGV. The CDR3 loop is CASTSDPNSGNTIYF. The CDR3 DNA reads as TGTGCCAGCACCTCGGACCCGAACTCTGGAAACACCATATATTTT.

This clonotype has at least ten counts. The CDR3: CASSLATQETQYF. CDR3 nucleotides: TGCGCCAGCAGCTTGGCTACTCAAGAGACCCAGTACTTC. V and J are TRBV5-1 and TRBJ2-5; D is undetermined. V lost 0 bases and J lost 2, with 5 bases in between. This CDR3 has 13 amino acids. Germline CDR1 and CDR2: SGHRS and YFSETQ.

This clonotype was counted between two and nine times. V usage is TRBV9 and J usage is TRBJ2-1; TRBD1 aligns across 10 bases. The junction had 10 bases not matched to a gene; V was cut back by 4 bases and J by 6 bases. Germline V gene sequence: CDR1 SGDLS, CDR2 YYNGEE. The CDR3 has 16 amino acids. The CDR3 is CASSPPGTGVGNEQFF. Written as DNA, the CDR3 is TGTGCCAGCAGCCCCCCAGGGACAGGGGTGGGCAATGAGCAGTTCTTC. Supplemented by reference TRBV9 and TRBJ2-1, the full variable domain reads DSGVTQTPKHLITATGQRVTLRCSPRSGDLSVYWYQQSLDQGLQFLIQYYNGEERAKGNILERFSAQQFPDLHSELNLSSLELGDSALYFCASSPPGTGVGNEQFFGPGTRLTVL.

A remark on this clonotype: A much larger clone differs by one base, so this may be a read error. This rearrangement joins TRBV9 to TRBJ1-3; 10 bases are a match to TRBD1. This CDR3 spans 19 amino acids. The V gene's germline CDR1 is SGDLS and CDR2 YYNGEE. The CDR3 bases are TGTGCCACCAGCGCGAAATCCCCCTCCGGGACAGGGGCCGGAAACACCATATATTTT. Translating it yields CATSAKSPSGTGAGNTIYF.

In its sample, this clonotype is large. V is TRBV27 and J is TRBJ2-7, with 9 bases matching TRBD2. V shed 4 bases, J shed 7 bases, and the junction held 8 bases outside the gene matches. CDR1 is MNHEY, CDR2 SMNVEV, per germline (reference sequence). The CDR3 covers 14 residues. DNA for the CDR3: TGTGCCAGCAGTTCCCCCGAGCGGGAGGAAGAGCAGTACTTC. This codes for CASSSPEREEEQYF.

For this clonotype: A junction boundary mismatches the germline segment, possibly from a read error. The chain uses TRBV7-9 and TRBJ1-5; TRBD1 is a possible D gene (5 bases). The germline V gene encodes CDR1 SEHNR and CDR2 FQNEAQ (reference sequence). The CDR3 is made up of 14 amino acids. CDR3 sequence (DNA): TGTACCAGCAGCGCGACAGATAGCAATCAGCCCCAGCATTTT. Its protein is CTSSATDSNQPQHF. Filled out from reference TRBV7-9 and TRBJ1-5, the complete variable domain reads DTGVSQNPRHKITKRGQNVTFRCDPISEHNRLYWYRQTLGQGPEFLTYFQNEAQLEKSRLLSDRFSAERPKGSFSTLEIQRTEQGDSAMYLCTSSATDSNQPQHFGDGTRLSIL.